The clone carrying this TCR beta chain was observed a few times. No antigen is known for it. Sample-barcoded 5' priming and a J-beta primer mix drove a second PCR of about 6 to 12 cycles. Each cDNA molecule carried a tag from a template-switch adaptor that contained 12 random nucleotides. MiXCR was run by TCRdb on the 5' RACE reads, yielding one entry per CDR3 protein. Among 600,000 or so distinct CDR3 sequences, 40% to 55% were seen once, and the ten largest hold around 23%. The V gene end was trimmed by 1 base and the J gene end by 0 bases; junction bases not matched to a gene: 8. Germline V gene data show CDR1 as SGHTA and CDR2 as FQGNSA. The CDR3 sequence is 18 residues long. This entry is derived from a study of blood T cells in healthy people across ages. For every donor, a draw yielded about 9.7 milliliters of peripheral blood. Findings and caveats of the study: The lack of PBMC sorting stopped any conclusive naive versus antigen-experienced comparison.

The chain links TRBV7-2 to TRBJ2-1; 8 bases line up with TRBD2. Sequenced: blood. The receptor comes from a man aged 80 or over in good health. CDR3 amino acids: CASSLVTGRGSSYNEQFF. Here the CDR3 DNA reads TGTGCCAGCAGCTTAGTCACCGGGAGGGGTAGCTCCTACAATGAGCAGTTCTTC.